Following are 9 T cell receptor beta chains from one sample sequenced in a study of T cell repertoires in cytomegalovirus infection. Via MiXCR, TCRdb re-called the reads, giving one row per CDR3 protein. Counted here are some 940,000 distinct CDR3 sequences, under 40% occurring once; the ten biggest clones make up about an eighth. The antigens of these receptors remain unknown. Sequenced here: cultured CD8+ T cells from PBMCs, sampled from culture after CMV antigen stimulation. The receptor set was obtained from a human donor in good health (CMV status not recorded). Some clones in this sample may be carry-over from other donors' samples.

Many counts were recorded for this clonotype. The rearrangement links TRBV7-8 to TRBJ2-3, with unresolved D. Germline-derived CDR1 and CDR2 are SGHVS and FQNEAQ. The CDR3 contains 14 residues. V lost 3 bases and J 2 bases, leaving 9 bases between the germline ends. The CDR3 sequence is CASSFRHFTDTQYF. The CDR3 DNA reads TGTGCCAGCAGCTTCCGACACTTCACAGATACGCAGTATTTT. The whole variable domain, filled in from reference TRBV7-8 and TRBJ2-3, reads GAGVSQSPRYKVAKRGQDVALRCDPISGHVSLFWYQQALGQGPEFLTYFQNEAQLDKSGLPSDRFFAERPEGSVSTLKIQRTQQEDSAVYLCASSFRHFTDTQYFGPGTRLTVL.

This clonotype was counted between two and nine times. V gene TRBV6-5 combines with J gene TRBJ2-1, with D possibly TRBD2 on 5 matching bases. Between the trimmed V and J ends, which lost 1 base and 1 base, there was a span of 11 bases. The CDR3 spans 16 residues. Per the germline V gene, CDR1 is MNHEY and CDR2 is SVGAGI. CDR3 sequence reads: CASSYFGERSYNEQFF. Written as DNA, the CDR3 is TGTGCCAGCAGTTACTTCGGGGAGAGATCCTACAATGAGCAGTTCTTC.

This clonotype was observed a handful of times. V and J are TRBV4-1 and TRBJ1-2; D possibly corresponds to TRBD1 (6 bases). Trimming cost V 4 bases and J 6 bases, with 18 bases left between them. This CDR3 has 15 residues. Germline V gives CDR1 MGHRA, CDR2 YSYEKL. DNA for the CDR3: TGCGCCAGCAGCCGAGGTACAGGGATTAAAGATGGCTACACCTTC. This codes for CASSRGTGIKDGYTF.

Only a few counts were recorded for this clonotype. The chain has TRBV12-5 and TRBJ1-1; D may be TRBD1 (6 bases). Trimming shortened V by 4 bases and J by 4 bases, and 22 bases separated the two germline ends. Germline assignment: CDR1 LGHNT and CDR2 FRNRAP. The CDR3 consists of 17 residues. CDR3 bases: TGTGCTAGTGGTTACAGGCCCCCGGGGGCTGGACTCACTGAAGCTTTCTTT. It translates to CASGYRPPGAGLTEAFF.

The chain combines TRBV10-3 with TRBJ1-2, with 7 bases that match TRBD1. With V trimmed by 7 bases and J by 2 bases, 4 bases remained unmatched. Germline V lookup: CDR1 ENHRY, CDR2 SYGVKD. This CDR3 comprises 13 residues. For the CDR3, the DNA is TGTGCCATCAAACTGACAGGGAACTATGGCTACACCTTC. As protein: CAIKLTGNYGYTF.

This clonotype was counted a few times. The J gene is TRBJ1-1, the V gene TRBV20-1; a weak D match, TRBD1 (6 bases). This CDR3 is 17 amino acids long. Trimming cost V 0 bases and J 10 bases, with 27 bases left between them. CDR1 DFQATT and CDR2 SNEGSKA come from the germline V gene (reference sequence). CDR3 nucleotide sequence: TGCAGTGCTAGAGATCCTTACCGGGACACAAGCCATTCAGGAGCTTTCTTT. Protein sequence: CSARDPYRDTSHSGAFF.

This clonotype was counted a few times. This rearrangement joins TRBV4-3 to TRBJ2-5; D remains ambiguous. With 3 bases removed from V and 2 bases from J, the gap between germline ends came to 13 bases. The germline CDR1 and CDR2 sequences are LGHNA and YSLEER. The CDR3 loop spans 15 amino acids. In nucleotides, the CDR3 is TGCGCCAGCAGCCACAATACATTCCCACAAGAGACCCAGTACTTC. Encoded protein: CASSHNTFPQETQYF.

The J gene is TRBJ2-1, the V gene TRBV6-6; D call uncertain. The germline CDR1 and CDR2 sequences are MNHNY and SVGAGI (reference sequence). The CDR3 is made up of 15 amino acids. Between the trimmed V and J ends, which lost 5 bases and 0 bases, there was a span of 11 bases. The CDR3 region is CASSHKTPSYNEQFF. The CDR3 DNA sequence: TGTGCCAGCAGTCACAAGACACCCTCCTACAATGAGCAGTTCTTC.

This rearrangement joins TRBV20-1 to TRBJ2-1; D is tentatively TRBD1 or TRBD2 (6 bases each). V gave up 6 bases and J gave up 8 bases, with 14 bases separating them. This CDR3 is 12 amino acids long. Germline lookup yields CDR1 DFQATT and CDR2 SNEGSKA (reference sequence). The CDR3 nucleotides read TGCAGTGCATCGGAGGGGGGCGATGAGCAGTTCTTC. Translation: CSASEGGDEQFF.